These 10 T cell receptor beta chains originate from one sample sequenced in a study of beta chain features in type 1 diabetes (dated by TCRdb to about 2018). These receptors' targets are unknown. Paper-wide results and their limitations: A moderate but significant shortening of TCRB CDR3 length was observed in type 1 diabetes patients in all four CD4+ subsets.

Preparation of the library involved the immunoSEQ multiplex PCR assay. The High Capacity cDNA Reverse Transcription Kit was used to reverse transcribe all of the isolated RNA, meaning that expressed TCRB transcripts were what got sequenced. TCRdb obtained this table from immuneACCESS and retained in-frame rearrangements with V and J assigned. These tables miss some clones; where compared with another copy, unresolved V genes account for less than half of the shortfall, and the remainder is unexplained. This sample gives 250,000 or so clones in total; roughly 22% of them show up just once. 0.025% to 0.035% of the sample rests with the top ten. Sequencing used naive CD4+ T cells from blood. Sample cell subset or site, as interpreted from the label and publication: true naive CD4+ T cells. The source is a woman aged 40 to 50 with type 1 diabetes.

The rearrangement uses TRBV4-1 and TRBJ2-3; a weak D match, TRBD1 (6 bases). V gave up 0 bases and J gave up 2 bases, with 12 bases separating them. There are 16 residues in the CDR3. CDR1 is MGHRA, CDR2 YSYEKL, per germline. The DNA for the CDR3 is TGCGCCAGCAGCCAAGACGGCAGGGGTTCCACAGATACGCAGTATTTT. Translated: CASSQDGRGSTDTQYF.

This clone has just a few counts. This chain uses TRBV14 with TRBJ1-2, with D tentatively TRBD1 (5 bases). This CDR3 is 15 amino acids long. CDR1 SGHDN and CDR2 FVKESK come from the germline V gene. V was cut by 0 bases and J by 4 bases, with 12 bases left in between. The chain's CDR3 is CASSQETVLSYGYTF. In DNA, the CDR3 is TGTGCCAGCAGCCAAGAGACAGTCCTCAGCTATGGCTACACCTTC.

The sample holds a few counts of this clone. The chain joins TRBV4-3 to TRBJ1-5; weak D call: TRBD1 (5 bases). The CDR3 loop spans 14 amino acids. Germline V gene sequence: CDR1 LGHNA, CDR2 YSLEER. V lost 8 bases and J lost 3, with 14 bases in between. This chain's CDR3 is CASALGLVNQPQHF. The DNA of the CDR3 is TGCGCCAGCGCTTTGGGGCTGGTCAATCAGCCCCAGCATTTT.

The genes are TRBV9 and TRBJ2-3, with D unclear. Looked up from germline, CDR1 is SGDLS and CDR2 is YYNGEE. This CDR3 is built from 13 residues. The V end lost 2 bases, the J end lost 6 bases, and 10 bases lay between the germline ends. The CDR3 spells CASSVPAEDTQYF. The CDR3 DNA follows: TGTGCCAGCAGCGTCCCCGCCGAGGATACGCAGTATTTT.

Remarks on this clone: Other DNA variants within this sample encode the same CDR3. The V gene is TRBV29-1, the J gene TRBJ2-5; 8 nucleotides agree with TRBD1. CDR1 and CDR2 from the germline V gene are SQVTM and ANQGSEA. The trim removed 5 bases at V and 5 bases at J, leaving 7 bases unmatched. The length of the CDR3 is 13 residues. The CDR3 nucleotides read TGCAGCGTTAGGCAGGGGGCAGGCGAGACCCAGTACTTC. Its protein product is CSVRQGAGETQYF.

This clone was recorded a few times. The chain links TRBV29-1 to TRBJ2-1, with 15 bases that match TRBD2. Trimming took 4 bases from V and 6 from J; bases not matched to a gene: 1. Germline loops: CDR1 SQVTM, CDR2 ANQGSEA. The CDR3 covers 14 residues. The CDR3 nucleotides are TGCAGCGTTGGGACTAGCGGGAGGGCCAATGAGCAGTTCTTC. It codes for CSVGTSGRANEQFF.

Only a few counts were recorded for this clone. The V gene is TRBV4-1, the J gene TRBJ2-5; D remains unclear. Germline V CDR1 and CDR2: MGHRA, YSYEKL. Trimming pared 4 bases from V and 4 bases from J, leaving 13 bases between. The CDR3 runs 14 residues. CDR3 in DNA: TGCGCCAGCAGCCCGTGGGTAGAGGCAGAGACCCAGTACTTC. As protein: CASSPWVEAETQYF.

Turning to this clone: The same CDR3 also results from other DNA sequences found in this sample. The genes are TRBV7-2 and TRBJ2-7, with unresolved D. Germline-derived CDR1 and CDR2 are SGHTA and FQGNSA. The CDR3 is 11 residues long. V was trimmed by 5 bases and J by 3 bases, leaving 5 bases between them. As DNA, the CDR3 is TGTGCCAGCAGCCTTAGCTACGAGCAGTACTTC. Translating it yields CASSLSYEQYF.

The chain uses TRBV30 and TRBJ2-2, with a tentative D call TRBD2 (5 bases). With 0 bases removed from V and 6 bases from J, the gap between germline ends came to 8 bases. CDR1 is GTSNPN and CDR2 is SVGIG in the germline V gene (reference sequence). This CDR3 spans 13 amino acids. The CDR3 region has the DNA TGTGCCTGGAGTGTCAACGGGGCCGGGGAGCTGTTTTTT. Its protein is CAWSVNGAGELFF.

This clone was seen a few times. V and J are TRBV4-3 and TRBJ2-6; a possible D gene is TRBD2 (6 bases). Germline values: CDR1 LGHNA, CDR2 YSLEER. This CDR3 has 17 residues. V gave up 6 bases and J gave up 2 bases, with 17 bases separating them. CDR3 loop: CASSTGTLSPGANVLTF. CDR3 nucleotides: TGCGCCAGCAGTACCGGGACTCTCTCCCCTGGGGCCAACGTCCTGACTTTC.